This T cell receptor beta chain originates from a study of blood T cells in healthy people across ages. PCR was performed a second time for roughly 7 to 12 cycles using a sample-barcoded 5' primer and a J-beta primer mix. Using its own MiXCR run on the 5' RACE reads, TCRdb lists one record per CDR3 protein. This table holds about 1.4 million distinct CDR3 sequences, approximately 59% found once. Of note for this clonotype: Its antigen remains unidentified.

The germline V and J ends were trimmed by 4 bases and 6 bases, with 20 bases remaining between them. Germline V gene data show CDR1 as SGDLS and CDR2 as YYNGEE. This CDR3 has 15 amino acids. The study recruited healthy Caucasian donors from Russia who were aged about 6 to 90. General study findings and limits: There was a strong correlation between TCR beta diversity and naive T cell percentage.

Sequencing input: blood. This clonotype originated in a man between 18 and 29 years old in good health. V gene TRBV9 combines with J gene TRBJ2-7; tentatively, D is TRBD1 (5 bases). The DNA of the CDR3 is TGTGCCAGCAGCCCCGCGGCAGGGTCGGCAGCCGAGCAGTACTTC. Its protein product is CASSPAAGSAAEQYF.